This TCR beta chain was sequenced for a study of PD-1 blockade in classical Hodgkin lymphoma. Points from the study as a whole: Patients newly diagnosed and complete responders had comparable baseline diversity. Among the patients, those starting nivolumab under 1 year after ASCT were excluded.

Method: immunoSEQ multiplex PCR; TCRdb's copy keeps in-frame clones and lacks some. This sample has roughly 100,000 clones, with over 75% found just once. The CDR3 is 14 residues long. V gave up 3 bases and J gave up 3 bases, with 11 bases separating them. Germline-derived CDR1 and CDR2 are KGHSH and LQKENI. About this clone itself: Its antigen is still unknown.

Time point defined: cycle 4 day 1 (C4D1), after less than seven weeks of nivolumab. Every patient was affected by relapse after autologous stem cell transplantation, while exposure to brentuximab vedotin was not uniform. This rearrangement joins TRBV18 to TRBJ1-1; maybe TRBD1 (5 bases). The starting material was peripheral blood mononuclear cells (PBMCs), obtained before the fourth cycle of nivolumab. The source is a human donor with classical Hodgkin lymphoma. The CDR3 nucleotides are TGTGCCAGCTCACCGACACCGGGGGACACTGAAGCTTTCTTT. It encodes CASSPTPGDTEAFF.